Sequencing of this T cell receptor (beta chain) was carried out in a study of ipilimumab plus nivolumab after autologous stem cell transplantation. Across the study: A median of about 8 nivolumab and about five ipilimumab doses were given.

V was pared by 3 bases and J by 14 bases, with 16 bases of the junction left unmatched. Looked up from germline, CDR1 is SGHNT and CDR2 is YYREEE (reference sequence). This CDR3 spans 16 amino acids. Starting 14 to 28 days after autologous transplant, ipilimumab 1 mg/kg was given. TCRdb's copy holds only in-frame clones and misses some; the assay was immunoSEQ multiplex PCR. The sample has tens of thousands of clones; 75% to 85% are singletons. The clonotype was recovered from a male donor with diffuse large B-cell lymphoma. Sequenced material: PBMCs, taken in a trial of ipilimumab plus nivolumab as post-transplant consolidation. V gene TRBV5-4 combines with J gene TRBJ2-1, with 11 bases lining up with TRBD2. The CDR3 region has the DNA TGTGCCAGCAGCTGGGTTGTGACTAGCGGGGACCCCGAGGAGTTCTTC. Protein sequence: CASSWVVTSGDPEEFF.